This T cell receptor (beta chain) was obtained from a study of early T cells in non-severe SARS-CoV-2 infection (dated by TCRdb to the early 2020s). Context from the whole study: TCR sequencing used bulk RNA from unsorted whole blood, so alpha and beta chains could not be paired.

Libraries were made using 5' RACE. The sequencer listed for this sample is NextSeq 500. To correct for sequencing error and PCR bias, the TCR library protocol tagged individual cDNA molecules with unique molecular identifiers. Sequencing covered both TCR alpha and beta chains, and within each sample the abundances of alpha and beta sequences were tightly co-correlated. As for the original processing: Decombinator V4 was used to perform V gene, J gene and CDR3 annotation of TCR sequences. TCRs were defined as expanded if a significant change between any two time points was detected under a Poisson model with p below 0.0001. TCR abundances were normalised to the total number of TCRs sequenced in each sample and reported as counts per million. MAIT TCRs were defined by TRAV1-2 paired with TRAJ12, TRAJ20 or TRAJ33, and iNKT TCRs by TRAV10 paired with TRAJ18. VDJdb, accessed 1 November 2021, was searched for CMV, EBV and SARS-CoV-2 annotated TCRs, excluding TCRs annotated for multiple antigens. Clones were called with MiXCR by TCRdb after fastp trimmed the public reads at Q25, and only in-frame beta chains were retained. Rows are unified per CDR3 protein, each entry keeping the most common DNA and genes. What appears here as the V and J calls and clone size reflects TCRdb's work, not the paper's. Here the sample has 80,000 to 95,000 distinct CDR3 sequences; 9% to 15% occur a single time. More than 6.5% of the sample belongs to the ten largest clones.

As for this clonotype: There is no known antigen for this receptor. No per-base quality is available; no much larger clone lies one base away.

CDR1 ENHRY and CDR2 SYGVKD were looked up in the germline V gene. From its cysteine to its phenylalanine, the CDR3 spans 15 amino acids. Only the CDR3 DNA is retained, 45 bases long and in frame from the first base. V was cut back by 4 bases and J by 0 bases, leaving a gap of 13 bases between them. The paper's findings and limits, for the study overall: VDJdb matching was skewed toward anti-spike CD8 responses and likely underestimated virus-specific expansions, missing private and CD4 specificities.

Set within a cohort of healthcare workers in London, UK, this nested case-control study involved weekly PCR testing of nasopharyngeal swabs along with blood sampling. Healthcare workers were enrolled in the week of the UK lockdown, from 23 to 31 March 2020, and were followed every week for up to roughly 15 weeks. The sequence was collected from an adult who was a healthcare worker with PCR-confirmed SARS-CoV-2 infection or an uninfected control (not recorded which). This sequence uses TRBV10-3 and TRBJ2-7, with the D gene not clear enough to name. The sequencing input was whole blood. CDR3 protein: CAISVSGLNSYEQYF. The nucleotide sequence is TGTGCCATCAGTGTCTCGGGCCTAAACTCCTACGAGCAGTACTTC.